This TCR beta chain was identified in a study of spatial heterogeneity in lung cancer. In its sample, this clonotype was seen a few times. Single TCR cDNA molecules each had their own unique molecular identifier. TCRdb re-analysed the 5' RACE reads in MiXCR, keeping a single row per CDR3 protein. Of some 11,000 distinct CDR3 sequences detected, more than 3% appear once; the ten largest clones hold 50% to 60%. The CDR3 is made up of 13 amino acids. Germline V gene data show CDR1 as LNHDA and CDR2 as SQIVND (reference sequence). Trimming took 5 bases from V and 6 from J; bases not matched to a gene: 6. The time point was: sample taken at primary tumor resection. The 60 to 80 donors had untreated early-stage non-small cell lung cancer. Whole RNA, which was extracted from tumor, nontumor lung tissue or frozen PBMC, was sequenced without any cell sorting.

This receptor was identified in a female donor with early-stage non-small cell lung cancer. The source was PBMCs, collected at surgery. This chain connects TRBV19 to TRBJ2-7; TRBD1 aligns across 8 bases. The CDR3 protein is CASSAQTGAEQYF. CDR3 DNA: TGTGCCAGTAGTGCCCAGACAGGGGCCGAGCAGTACTTC.